Sequencing of this T cell receptor beta chain was carried out in a study of a mutant IDH1 vaccine in newly diagnosed glioma. In the study overall: Eight vaccine injections were given to patients in weeks 1, 3, 5, 7, 11, 15, 19 and 23.

About this clone itself: What it binds is unknown.

Time point in this sample: week 23, last vaccination. Each dose delivered 300 ug of mutant IDH1 20-mer peptide subcutaneously with imiquimod. Germline-derived CDR1 and CDR2 are LGHNA and YSLEER. The CDR3 consists of 15 residues. The ends were cut back, 0 bases at V and 4 bases at J, with 13 bases in the middle. TCRdb keeps only in-frame clones here, not all; method: immunoSEQ multiplex PCR. The data show around 56,000 clones, around 80% seen once. The input for sequencing was PBMCs, taken from a glioma patient whose treatment included an IDH1 peptide vaccine. The J gene is TRBJ2-7, the V gene TRBV4-3, with a weak D call TRBD2 (6 bases). The clonotype originates from a woman in her forties with glioma. Some clones in this sample may be carry-over from other donors' samples. CDR3 nucleotides: TGCGCCAGCAGCCAAGAGGGGCGGGGAGGTTACGAGCAGTACTTC. Residues: CASSQEGRGGYEQYF.